This TCR beta chain originates from a study of chronic HIV infection and antiretroviral therapy. This clonotype was recorded at least ten times. MiXCR, applied by TCRdb to the 5' RACE reads, yields one record per CDR3 protein. The sample yields 39,000 or so distinct CDR3 sequences, more than 8% seen once. The source of this sequence is an adult who had HIV and had not received antiretroviral therapy, or was an uninfected healthy control (not recorded which). Sequences were obtained from peripheral blood.

CDR3 bases: TGTGCCAGCAGTTTCCAGGGTGGGGGTTATCAGCCCCAGCATTTT. Translation gives CASSFQGGGYQPQHF. The chain combines TRBV28 with TRBJ1-5; D possibly corresponds to TRBD1 (5 bases). Trimming took 3 bases from V and 5 from J, leaving 14 bases between them. The CDR3 has 15 amino acids. Germline CDR1 MDHEN, CDR2 SYDVKM. Looking up the rest from reference TRBV28 and TRBJ1-5 gives the full variable domain: DVKVTQSSRYLVKRTGEKVFLECVQDMDHENMFWYRQDPGLGLRLIYFSYDVKMKEKGDIPEGYSVSREKKERFSLILESASTNQTSMYLCASSFQGGGYQPQHFGDGTRLSIL.